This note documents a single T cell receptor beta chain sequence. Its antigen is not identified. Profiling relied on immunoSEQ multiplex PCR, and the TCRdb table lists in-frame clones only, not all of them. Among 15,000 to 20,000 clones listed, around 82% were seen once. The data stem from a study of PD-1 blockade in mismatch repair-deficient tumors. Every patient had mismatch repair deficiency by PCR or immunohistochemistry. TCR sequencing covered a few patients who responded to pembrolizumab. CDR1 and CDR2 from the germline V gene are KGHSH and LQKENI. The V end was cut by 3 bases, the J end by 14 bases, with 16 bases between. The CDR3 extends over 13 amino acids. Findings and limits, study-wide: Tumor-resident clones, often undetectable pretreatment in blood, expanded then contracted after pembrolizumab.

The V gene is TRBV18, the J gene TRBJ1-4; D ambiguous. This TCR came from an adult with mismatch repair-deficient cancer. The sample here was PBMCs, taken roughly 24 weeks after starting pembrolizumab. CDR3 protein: CASSPATDSSLFF. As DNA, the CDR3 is TGTGCCAGCTCACCCGCGACGGACTCTAGCCTGTTTTTT.